A single sample gave rise to the 22 T cell receptor beta chains below, sequenced in a study of blood T cell repertoires in COVID-19 (dated by TCRdb to the early 2020s). Libraries were made using the immunoSEQ multiplex PCR assay. In TCRdb, the immuneACCESS table is reduced to in-frame sequences with V and J assigned. These tables do not hold every clone; where another copy was compared, an unresolved V gene accounts for under half, and the others remain unexplained. This sample holds fewer than 150,000 clones; more than 75% were observed only once. Over 7.5% of the sample is in the top ten clones. Sequenced sample: peripheral blood. Receptor source: a woman in her forties with acute or convalescent COVID-19.

The chain carries TRBV9 and TRBJ1-1, with D possibly being TRBD1 (5 bases). The CDR3 spans 16 residues. V was shortened by 3 bases and J by 0 bases, with 15 bases between the two germline ends. Germline V gives CDR1 SGDLS, CDR2 YYNGEE. For the CDR3, the DNA is TGTGCCAGCAGCGCTAATCGGATGGGGCTGAACACTGAAGCTTTCTTT. Translation: CASSANRMGLNTEAFF.

J is TRBJ1-5 and V is TRBV2; D gene uncertain. The germline gives CDR1 SNHLY, CDR2 FYNNEI. V lost 3 bases to trimming and J lost 9 bases, with 18 bases between them. CDR3 length: 15 residues. CDR3 sequence (DNA): TGTGCCAGCAGTGAGGTTGCCACGCGGGGATGGCCCCAGCATTTT. Translating gives CASSEVATRGWPQHF.

Of note for this clone: Other DNA sequences in this specimen translate into the identical CDR3. This chain joins TRBV10-3 and TRBJ2-6, with D unresolved. Germline CDR1 and CDR2: ENHRY and SYGVKD. V was clipped by 2 bases and J by 2 bases, with 10 bases between them. This CDR3 is 16 amino acids long. The CDR3 sequence: CAISEPVITGANVLTF. The CDR3, as DNA: TGTGCCATCAGTGAGCCGGTTATAACTGGGGCCAACGTCCTGACTTTC.

V is TRBV21-1 and J is TRBJ1-1; TRBD1, as called in the table, went unchecked against the DNA. TRBV21-1 is classified as a pseudogene. This CDR3 is 15 amino acids long. The CDR3 sequence is CASRLPALKQSEAFF. The CDR3 nucleotides read TGTGCCAGCAGACTTCCGGCCCTCAAACAGTCCGAAGCTTTCTTT.

The chain employs TRBV4-2 and TRBJ2-7; 7 nucleotides line up with TRBD2. Germline CDR1 LGHNA, CDR2 YNFKEQ. The CDR3 spans 14 residues. With 1 base clipped from V and 4 bases from J, the junction kept 4 bases outside the gene matches. The DNA for the CDR3 is TGTGCCAGCAGCCAAGTGAGTAGCGGGTACGAGCAGTACTTC. Translated: CASSQVSSGYEQYF.

V is TRBV27 and J is TRBJ1-1, with a possible D match to TRBD1 (5 bases). Germline V gene sequence: CDR1 MNHEY, CDR2 SMNVEV (reference sequence). The length of the CDR3 is 14 residues. Trimming took off 3 bases at V and 3 bases at J, with 11 bases between the two ends. The CDR3 coding sequence is TGTGCCAGCAGTTTGTGGGGGGGGGACACTGAAGCTTTCTTT. It specifies CASSLWGGDTEAFF.

The genes are TRBV10-3 and TRBJ1-1; maybe TRBD1 (6 bases). V lost 5 bases and J 2 bases, leaving 9 bases between the germline ends. The CDR3 consists of 13 residues. Germline assignment: CDR1 ENHRY and CDR2 SYGVKD. The CDR3 loop is CAISTQGNTEAFF. As DNA, the CDR3 is TGTGCCATCAGTACACAGGGAAACACTGAAGCTTTCTTT.

The CDR3 spells CASNLGQAYNEQFF. Written as DNA, the CDR3 is TGTGCCAGCAACCTAGGACAAGCATACAATGAGCAGTTCTTC. The chain has TRBV7-9 and TRBJ2-1; perhaps TRBD1 as D (5 bases). The CDR3 is 14 amino acids. Trimming shortened V by 7 bases and J by 4 bases, and 14 bases separated the two germline ends. CDR1 is SEHNR and CDR2 is FQNEAQ in the germline V gene (reference sequence).

The V gene is TRBV1, the J gene TRBJ1-1. TRBV1 is given as a pseudogene. This CDR3 spans 16 amino acids. The CDR3 spells CTSSQSLDAGNTEAFF. CDR3 nucleotides: TGCACCAGCAGCCAATCCCTCGACGCGGGGAACACTGAAGCTTTCTTT.

This clone was recorded a few times. The chain uses TRBV10-3 and TRBJ2-1, with 8 bases fitting TRBD1. This CDR3 comprises 15 residues. J lost 3 bases, V lost 10 bases, and 11 bases had no gene match. Looked up from germline, CDR1 is ENHRY and CDR2 is SYGVKD. CDR3 bases: TGTGCCACCCTCTCGACAGGGGACCTCTACAATGAGCAGTTCTTC. Its protein product is CATLSTGDLYNEQFF.

This sequence joins TRBV7-8 and TRBJ2-1; 9 nucleotides match TRBD1. This CDR3 is built from 16 residues. Losses at the gene ends were 5 bases for V and 8 bases for J; bases not matched to a gene: 13. The V gene's germline CDR1 is SGHVS and CDR2 FQNEAQ. The CDR3 sequence: CASSAYPGQGLDEQFF. The CDR3 DNA reads TGTGCCAGCAGCGCCTATCCGGGACAGGGTTTAGATGAGCAGTTCTTC. The whole variable domain, filled in from reference TRBV7-8 and TRBJ2-1, reads GAGVSQSPRYKVAKRGQDVALRCDPISGHVSLFWYQQALGQGPEFLTYFQNEAQLDKSGLPSDRFFAERPEGSVSTLKIQRTQQEDSAVYLCASSAYPGQGLDEQFFGPGTRLTVL.

The chain combines TRBV11-2 with TRBJ2-1; 7 bases align to TRBD2. CDR1 SGHAT and CDR2 FQNNGV come from the germline V gene. The CDR3 sequence is 15 residues long. After removal of 5 bases from V and 8 bases from J, the junction contained 12 bases not matched to a gene. The CDR3 sequence: CASSPERGVLYEQFF. CDR3 DNA sequence: TGTGCCAGCAGCCCCGAACGGGGGGTATTATATGAGCAGTTCTTC.

J is TRBJ1-6 and V is TRBV18, with TRBD1 identical over 7 bases. The CDR3 runs to 18 residues. Per germline, CDR1 KGHSH and CDR2 LQKENI. V dropped 3 bases and J dropped 14; count of bases not matched to a gene: 22. Written as DNA, the CDR3 is TGTGCCAGCTCACCTGGGCAGGGCTATGTGCAGGGGGATCAAGCCCTCCACTTT. Its translation: CASSPGQGYVQGDQALHF.

There are a few counts of this clone. J is TRBJ2-7 and V is TRBV2; a possible D gene is TRBD2 (5 bases). The germline CDR1 and CDR2 sequences are SNHLY and FYNNEI. The V and J ends lost 4 bases and 3 bases respectively, with 19 bases between them. The CDR3 is 16 residues long. The CDR3 spells CASSGRQRLAGYEQYF. The DNA for the CDR3 is TGTGCCAGCAGTGGCAGACAAAGGCTAGCAGGCTACGAGCAGTACTTC.

The chain links TRBV5-6 to TRBJ1-1, with D possibly being TRBD1 (5 bases). The germline V and J ends were trimmed by 4 bases and 0 bases, with 7 bases remaining between them. The CDR3 runs 13 residues. Looked up from germline, CDR1 is SGHDT and CDR2 is YYEEEE. This CDR3 is CASSRTLNTEAFF. CDR3 sequence (DNA): TGTGCCAGCAGCCGGACATTGAACACTGAAGCTTTCTTT. Full variable domain (remainder filled in from reference TRBV5-6 and TRBJ1-1): DAGVTQSPTHLIKTRGQQVTLRCSPKSGHDTVSWYQQALGQGPQFIFQYYEEEERQRGNFPDRFSGHQFPNYSSELNVNALLLGDSALYLCASSRTLNTEAFFGQGTRLTVV.

This clone was picked up a small number of times. The rearrangement joins TRBV3-1 (or the pseudogene TRBV3-2) to TRBJ2-3; 8 bases line up with TRBD1. Germline lookup yields CDR1 LGHDT and CDR2 YNNKEL (reference sequence). The CDR3 spans 18 residues. With V trimmed by 2 bases and J by 4 bases, 14 bases remained unmatched. The CDR3, as DNA: TGTGCCAGCAGCCAACCCGCATACAGGGGGGTAGGTGCAGATACGCAGTATTTT. It codes for CASSQPAYRGVGADTQYF.

The CDR3 protein is CASSPLGTGDQPQHF. CDR3 bases: TGTGCCAGCTCACCGCTGGGGACAGGGGACCAGCCCCAGCATTTT. V gene TRBV18 combines with J gene TRBJ1-5, with 10 bases matching TRBD1. CDR1 and CDR2 from the germline V gene are KGHSH and LQKENI. This CDR3 is built from 15 residues. Unmatched junction bases numbered 6, after V lost 3 bases and J lost 7 bases.

A single count supports this clone. CDR3 sequence: CASSYVGGNSPLHF. CDR3 bases: TGTGCCAGCAGTTACGTAGGGGGTAATTCACCCCTCCACTTT. The chain joins TRBV6-2 or TRBV6-3 to TRBJ1-6; TRBD1 might be the D (6 bases). Germline CDR1 is MNHEY and CDR2 is SVGEGT. The CDR3 length is 14 residues. Trimming took off 2 bases at V and 6 bases at J, with 8 bases between the two ends.

V usage is TRBV5-5 and J usage is TRBJ1-2; unclear D gene. The CDR3 length is 14 residues. V was trimmed by 4 bases and J by 3 bases, leaving 13 bases between them. Looked up from germline, CDR1 is SGHKS and CDR2 is YYEKEE (reference sequence). CDR3 coding DNA: TGTGCCAGCAGCCACCGCGATGACTACTATGGCTACACCTTC. Translating gives CASSHRDDYYGYTF.

The gene calls are TRBV9 and TRBJ2-1; 7 bases align to TRBD2. The CDR3 contains 16 residues. Trimming took 4 bases from V and 6 from J; bases not matched to a gene: 13. CDR1 is SGDLS, CDR2 YYNGEE, per germline. CDR3 residues: CASSRRLSGVRNEQFF. The DNA of the CDR3 is TGTGCCAGCAGCCGTCGGCTCAGCGGGGTGCGCAATGAGCAGTTCTTC.

The CDR3 sequence is CATSDSRQGGTGELFF. Written as DNA, the CDR3 is TGTGCCACCAGTGATTCCCGACAGGGGGGGACCGGGGAGCTGTTTTTT. J is TRBJ2-2 and V is TRBV24-1; 9 nucleotides match TRBD1. The junction had 5 bases not matched to a gene; V was cut back by 2 bases and J by 5 bases. Per germline, CDR1 KGHDR and CDR2 SFDVKD. This CDR3 has 16 amino acids.

This clone was found once. The chain links TRBV7-9 to TRBJ1-5, with D possibly matching TRBD1 (5 bases). CDR1 is SEHNR, CDR2 FQNEAQ, per germline (reference sequence). V lost 4 bases to trimming and J lost 4 bases, with 11 bases between them. CDR3 length equals 14 residues. CDR3 sequence: CASSSSTGNQPQHF. In DNA, the CDR3 is TGTGCCAGCAGCTCCAGTACAGGTAATCAGCCCCAGCATTTT.